The clone carrying this TCR beta chain has more than one count but fewer than ten. Total RNA amounting to about 520 ng was the source from which TCR beta cDNA was made with a constant-region primer. Three nested multiplex PCR rounds, a slightly modified ARM-PCR, produced the libraries for TCR beta. The first two PCR rounds, around 10 cycles each, used TRBV1-TRBV30 forward primers and a C-beta reverse primer. Using its own MiXCR run on the multiplex PCR reads, TCRdb lists one record per CDR3 protein. The sample carries 180,000 or so distinct CDR3 sequences, 50% to 75% recorded once. The sample is drawn from a study of tumor-infiltrating lymphocytes in primary liver carcinoma. This CDR3 has 14 amino acids. The V segment lost 2 bases and the J segment 7 bases; nucleotides outside the gene matches: 4. Germline V gives CDR1 ENHRY, CDR2 SYGVKD. Researchers drew blood RNA from unsorted whole blood and extracted germline DNA as well.

The specimen was peripheral blood. V gene TRBV10-3 combines with J gene TRBJ1-4, with 7 bases that match TRBD1. This clonotype was obtained from a man aged 40-49 years with primary liver carcinoma and hepatitis B virus infection. CDR3: CAISEGQAGEKLFF. The CDR3 DNA sequence: TGTGCCATCAGTGAGGGACAGGCGGGTGAAAAACTGTTTTTT.